The clone carrying this T cell receptor beta chain was counted between two and nine times. The antigen is not known. TCRdb re-called the PCR reads through MiXCR, storing one row per CDR3 protein. The data contain about 320,000 distinct CDR3 sequences, over 20% of them seen just once; the ten biggest clones take up approximately 0.84%. This specimen belongs to a study of molecular identifiers for immune sequencing clone quantification. Study-wide findings and caveats: One cell's worth of spiked Jurkat TCR RNA was reportedly detectable among about a million naive cells. Identical TCR molecules can share a barcode, and this sharing could underestimate highly expanded clone sizes.

This CDR3 has 17 residues. With 8 bases clipped from V and 0 bases from J, the junction kept 13 bases outside the gene matches. RNA fractions of 10%, 30% or 50% and about 18,000 to 1,100,000 sorted cells were the source of naive CD8 libraries. The sequence came from a human donor in good health. Some libraries in this study had Jurkat cell RNA spiked in. This chain links TRBV5-3 with TRBJ2-4, with 8 bases that match TRBD1. TRBV5-3 is classed as an ORF, of uncertain function. The sample was naive CD8+ T cells from blood, with Jurkat cell RNA spiked in. The subset was: FACS-sorted CD8+CD4-CCR7+CD45RA+ naive T cells. This chain's CDR3 is CASSGRQGPLAKNIQYF. The DNA for the CDR3 is TGTGCCAGCAGCGGGCGACAGGGGCCTTTAGCCAAAAACATTCAGTACTTC.